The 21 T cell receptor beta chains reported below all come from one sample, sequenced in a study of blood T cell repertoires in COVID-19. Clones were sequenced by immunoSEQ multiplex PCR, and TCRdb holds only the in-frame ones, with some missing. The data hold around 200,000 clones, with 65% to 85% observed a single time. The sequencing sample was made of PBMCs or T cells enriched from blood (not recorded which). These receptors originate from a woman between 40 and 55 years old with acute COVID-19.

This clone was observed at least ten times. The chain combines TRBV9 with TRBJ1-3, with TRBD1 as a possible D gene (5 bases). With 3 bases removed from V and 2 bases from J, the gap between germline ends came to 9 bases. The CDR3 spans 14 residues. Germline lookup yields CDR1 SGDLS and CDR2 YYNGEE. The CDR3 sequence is CASSAGTAGNTIYF. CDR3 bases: TGTGCCAGCAGCGCAGGGACTGCTGGAAACACCATATATTTT. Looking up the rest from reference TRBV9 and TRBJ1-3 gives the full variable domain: DSGVTQTPKHLITATGQRVTLRCSPRSGDLSVYWYQQSLDQGLQFLIQYYNGEERAKGNILERFSAQQFPDLHSELNLSSLELGDSALYFCASSAGTAGNTIYFGEGSWLTVV.

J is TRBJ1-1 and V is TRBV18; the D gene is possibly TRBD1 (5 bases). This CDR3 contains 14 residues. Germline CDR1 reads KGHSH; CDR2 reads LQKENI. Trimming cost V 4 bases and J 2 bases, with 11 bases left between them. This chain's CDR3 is CASSLPTVNTEAFF. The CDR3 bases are TGTGCCAGCTCACTACCGACAGTAAACACTGAAGCTTTCTTT.

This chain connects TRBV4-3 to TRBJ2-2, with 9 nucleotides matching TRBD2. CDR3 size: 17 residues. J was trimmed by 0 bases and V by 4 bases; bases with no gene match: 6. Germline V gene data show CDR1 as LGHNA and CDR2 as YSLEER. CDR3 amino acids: CASSPSAGGPNTGELFF. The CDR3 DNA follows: TGCGCCAGCAGCCCGTCAGCGGGAGGTCCGAACACCGGGGAGCTGTTTTTT.

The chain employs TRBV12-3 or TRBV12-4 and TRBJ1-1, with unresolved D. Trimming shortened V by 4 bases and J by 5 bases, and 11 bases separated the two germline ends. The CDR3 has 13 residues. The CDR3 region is CASSSLPGTEAFF. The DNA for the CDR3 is TGTGCCAGCAGTTCCCTCCCGGGGACTGAAGCTTTCTTT.

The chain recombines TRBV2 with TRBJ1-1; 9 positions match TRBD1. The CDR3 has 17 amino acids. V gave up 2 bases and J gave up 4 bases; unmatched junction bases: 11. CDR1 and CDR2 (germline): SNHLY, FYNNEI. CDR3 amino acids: CASSESTGGGWGTEAFF. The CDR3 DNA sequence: TGTGCCAGCAGTGAATCGACAGGGGGTGGTTGGGGCACTGAAGCTTTCTTT.

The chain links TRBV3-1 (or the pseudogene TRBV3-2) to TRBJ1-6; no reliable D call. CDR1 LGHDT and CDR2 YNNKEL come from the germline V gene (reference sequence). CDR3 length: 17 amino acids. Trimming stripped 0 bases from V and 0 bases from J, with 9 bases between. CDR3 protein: CASSQDLALSYNSPLHF. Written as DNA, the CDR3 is TGTGCCAGCAGCCAAGATCTCGCGCTCTCCTATAATTCACCCCTCCACTTT.

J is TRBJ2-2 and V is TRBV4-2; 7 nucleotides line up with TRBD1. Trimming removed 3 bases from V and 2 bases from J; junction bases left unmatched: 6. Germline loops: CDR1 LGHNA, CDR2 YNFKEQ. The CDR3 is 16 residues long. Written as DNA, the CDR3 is TGTGCCAGCAGCCAGGTACAGGGGTTAAACACCGGGGAGCTGTTTTTT. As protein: CASSQVQGLNTGELFF.

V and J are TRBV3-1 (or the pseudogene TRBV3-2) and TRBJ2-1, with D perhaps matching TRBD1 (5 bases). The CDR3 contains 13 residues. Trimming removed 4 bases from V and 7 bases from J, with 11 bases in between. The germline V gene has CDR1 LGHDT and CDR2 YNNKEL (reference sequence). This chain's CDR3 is CASSRQSVNEQFF. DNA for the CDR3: TGTGCCAGCAGCCGACAGTCGGTGAATGAGCAGTTCTTC.

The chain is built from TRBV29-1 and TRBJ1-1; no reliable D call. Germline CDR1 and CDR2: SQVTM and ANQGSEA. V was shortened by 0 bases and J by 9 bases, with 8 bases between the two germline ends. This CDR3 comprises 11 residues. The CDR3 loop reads CSVEESNQAFF. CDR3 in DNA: TGCAGCGTTGAAGAGAGCAATCAAGCTTTCTTT. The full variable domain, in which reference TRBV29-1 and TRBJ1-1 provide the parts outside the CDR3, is SAVISQKPSRDICQRGTSLTIQCQVDSQVTMMFWYRQQPGQSLTLIATANQGSEATYESGFVIDKFPISRPNLTFSTLTVSNMSPEDSSIYLCSVEESNQAFFGQGTRLTVV.

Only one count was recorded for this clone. The CDR3 bases are TGCGCCAGCGGGGAGGTTCGTGGAAACACCATATATTTT. Translation gives CASGEVRGNTIYF. This chain connects TRBV10-2 to TRBJ1-3; D uncertain. The length of the CDR3 is 13 residues. V was cut by 8 bases and J by 3 bases, with 11 bases left in between. Germline CDR1 reads WSHSY; CDR2 reads SAAADI.

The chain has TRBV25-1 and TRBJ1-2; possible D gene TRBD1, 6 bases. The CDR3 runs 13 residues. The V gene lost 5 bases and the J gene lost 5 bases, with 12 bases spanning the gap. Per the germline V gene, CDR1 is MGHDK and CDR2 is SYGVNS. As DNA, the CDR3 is TGTGCCAGCAGTACTCAGGGGATTTATGGCTACACCTTC. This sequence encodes CASSTQGIYGYTF.

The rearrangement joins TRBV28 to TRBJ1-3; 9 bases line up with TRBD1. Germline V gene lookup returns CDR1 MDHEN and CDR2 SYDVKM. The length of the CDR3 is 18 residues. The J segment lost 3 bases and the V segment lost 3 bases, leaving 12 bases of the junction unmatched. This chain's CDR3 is CASSFPGTGKGGGNTIYF. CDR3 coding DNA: TGTGCCAGCAGTTTCCCCGGGACAGGGAAGGGCGGTGGAAACACCATATATTTT.

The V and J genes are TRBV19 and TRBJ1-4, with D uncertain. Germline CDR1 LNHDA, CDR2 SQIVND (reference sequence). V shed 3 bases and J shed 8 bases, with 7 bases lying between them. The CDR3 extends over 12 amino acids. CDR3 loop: CASSIHEEKLFF. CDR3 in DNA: TGTGCCAGTAGTATCCACGAGGAAAAACTGTTTTTT.

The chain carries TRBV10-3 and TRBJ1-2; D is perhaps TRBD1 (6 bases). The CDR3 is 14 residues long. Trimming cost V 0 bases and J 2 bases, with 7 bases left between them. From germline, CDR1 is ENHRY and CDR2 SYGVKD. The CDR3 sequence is CAISESGQNYGYTF. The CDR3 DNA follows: TGTGCCATCAGTGAGTCTGGACAGAACTATGGCTACACCTTC.

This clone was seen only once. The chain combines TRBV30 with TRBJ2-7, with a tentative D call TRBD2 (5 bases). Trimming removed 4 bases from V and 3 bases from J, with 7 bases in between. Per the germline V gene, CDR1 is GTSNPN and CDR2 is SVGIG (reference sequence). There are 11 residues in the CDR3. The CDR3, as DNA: TGTGCCTGGACACGGGACTACGAGCAGTACTTC. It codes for CAWTRDYEQYF.

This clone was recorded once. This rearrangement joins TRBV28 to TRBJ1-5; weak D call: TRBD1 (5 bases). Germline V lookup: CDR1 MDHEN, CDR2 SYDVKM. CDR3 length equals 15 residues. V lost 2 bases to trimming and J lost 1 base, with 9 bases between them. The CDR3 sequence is CASSLMTASNQPQHF. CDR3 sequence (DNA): TGTGCCAGCAGTTTAATGACAGCCAGCAATCAGCCCCAGCATTTT.

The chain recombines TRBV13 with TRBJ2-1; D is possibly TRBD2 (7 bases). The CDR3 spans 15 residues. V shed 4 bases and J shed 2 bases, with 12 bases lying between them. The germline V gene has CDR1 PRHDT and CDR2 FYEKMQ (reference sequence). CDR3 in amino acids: CASSSGGPTYNEQFF. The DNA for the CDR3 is TGTGCCAGCAGCTCCGGGGGGCCCACCTACAATGAGCAGTTCTTC.

CDR3 amino acids: CASQLGQGASPLHF. CDR3 nucleotides: TGTGCCAGCCAGTTGGGACAGGGGGCTTCACCCCTCCACTTT. The chain joins TRBV28 to TRBJ1-6; 12 nucleotides match TRBD1. The CDR3 contains 14 residues. CDR1 is MDHEN, CDR2 SYDVKM, per germline. Germline trimming cut 8 bases from V and 9 bases from J; bases unmatched to any gene: 5.

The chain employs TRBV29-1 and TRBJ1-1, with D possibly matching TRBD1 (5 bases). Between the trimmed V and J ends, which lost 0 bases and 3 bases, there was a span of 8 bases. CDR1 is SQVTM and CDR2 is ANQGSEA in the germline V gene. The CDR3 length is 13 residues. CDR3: CSVEEPRDTEAFF. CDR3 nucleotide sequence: TGCAGCGTTGAAGAGCCCAGGGACACTGAAGCTTTCTTT.

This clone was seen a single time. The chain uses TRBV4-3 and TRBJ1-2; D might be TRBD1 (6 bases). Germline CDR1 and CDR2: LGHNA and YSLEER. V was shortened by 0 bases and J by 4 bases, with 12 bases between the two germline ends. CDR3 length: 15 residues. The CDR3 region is CASSQDQQGGYGYTF. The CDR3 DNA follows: TGCGCCAGCAGCCAAGATCAACAGGGCGGCTATGGCTACACCTTC.

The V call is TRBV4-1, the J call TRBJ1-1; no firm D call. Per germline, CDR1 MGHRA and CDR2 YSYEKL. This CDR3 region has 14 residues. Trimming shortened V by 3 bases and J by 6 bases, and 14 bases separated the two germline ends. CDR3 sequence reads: CASSQIVSLAEAFF. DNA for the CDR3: TGCGCCAGCAGCCAGATCGTTTCTTTAGCTGAAGCTTTCTTT.